This TCR beta chain was sequenced for a study of blood T cell repertoires in COVID-19. The method was immunoSEQ multiplex PCR; TCRdb's version includes in-frame clones alone and lacks a portion of them. The sample contains about 230,000 clones, over 70% of which appear only once. The V end was cut by 4 bases, the J end by 1 base, with 11 bases between. This CDR3 spans 15 amino acids. Germline loops: CDR1 LNHDA, CDR2 SQIVND (reference sequence). The chain combines TRBV19 with TRBJ1-5; D is perhaps TRBD1 (6 bases). Sample: PBMCs or T cells enriched from blood (not recorded which). The sequence was obtained from a young woman who had been exposed to COVID-19. The CDR3 DNA follows: TGTGCCAGTAGTAGCGGACAGTCAAGCAATCAGCCCCAGCATTTT. As protein: CASSSGQSSNQPQHF.